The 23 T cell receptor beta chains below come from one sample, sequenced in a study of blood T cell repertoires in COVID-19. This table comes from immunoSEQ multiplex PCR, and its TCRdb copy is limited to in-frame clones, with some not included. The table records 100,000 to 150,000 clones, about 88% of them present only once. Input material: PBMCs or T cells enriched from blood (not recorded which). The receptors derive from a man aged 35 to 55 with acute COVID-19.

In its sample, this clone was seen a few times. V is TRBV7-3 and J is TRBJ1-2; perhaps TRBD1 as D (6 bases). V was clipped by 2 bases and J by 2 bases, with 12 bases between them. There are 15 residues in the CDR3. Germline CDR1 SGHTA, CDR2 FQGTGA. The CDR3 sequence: CASSLAQGSNYGYTF. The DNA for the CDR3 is TGTGCCAGCAGCTTAGCACAGGGATCAAACTATGGCTACACCTTC.

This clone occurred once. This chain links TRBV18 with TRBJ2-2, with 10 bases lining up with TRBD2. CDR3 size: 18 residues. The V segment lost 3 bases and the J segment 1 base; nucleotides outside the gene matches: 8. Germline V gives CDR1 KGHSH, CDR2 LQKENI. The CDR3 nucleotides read TGTGCCAGCTCACCTCGAACTAGCGGGGCGGGGAACACCGGGGAGCTGTTTTTT. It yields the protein CASSPRTSGAGNTGELFF.

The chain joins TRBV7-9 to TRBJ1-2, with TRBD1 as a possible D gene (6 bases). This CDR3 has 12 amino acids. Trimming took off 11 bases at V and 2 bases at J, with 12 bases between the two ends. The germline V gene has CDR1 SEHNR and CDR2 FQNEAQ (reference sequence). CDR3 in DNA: TGTGCCCACGAACAGGGAAACTATGGCTACACCTTC. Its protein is CAHEQGNYGYTF.

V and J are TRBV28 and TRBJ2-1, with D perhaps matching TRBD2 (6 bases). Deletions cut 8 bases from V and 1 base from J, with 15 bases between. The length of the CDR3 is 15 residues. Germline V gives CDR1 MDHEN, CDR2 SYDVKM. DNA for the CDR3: TGTGCCAGCCTCAGTTATAGCGGATCCTACAATGAGCAGTTCTTC. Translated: CASLSYSGSYNEQFF.

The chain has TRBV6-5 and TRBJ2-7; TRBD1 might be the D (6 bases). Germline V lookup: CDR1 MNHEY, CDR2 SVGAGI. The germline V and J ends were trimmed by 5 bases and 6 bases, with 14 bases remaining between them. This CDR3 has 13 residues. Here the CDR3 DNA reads TGTGCCAGCAGTATCACAGGGTCGGGCGAGCAGTACTTC. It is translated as CASSITGSGEQYF.

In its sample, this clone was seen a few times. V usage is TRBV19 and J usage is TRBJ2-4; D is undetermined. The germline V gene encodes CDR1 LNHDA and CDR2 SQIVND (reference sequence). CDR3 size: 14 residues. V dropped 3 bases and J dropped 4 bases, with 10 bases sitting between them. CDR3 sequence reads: CASSIGTNKNIQYF. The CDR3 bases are TGTGCCAGTAGTATTGGTACTAATAAAAACATTCAGTACTTC.

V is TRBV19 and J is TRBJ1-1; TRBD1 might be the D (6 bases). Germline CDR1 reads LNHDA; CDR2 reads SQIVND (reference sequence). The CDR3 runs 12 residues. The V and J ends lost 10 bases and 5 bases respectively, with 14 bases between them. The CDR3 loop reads CATRGRGTEAFF. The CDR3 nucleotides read TGTGCCACCAGGGGACGAGGGACTGAAGCTTTCTTT.

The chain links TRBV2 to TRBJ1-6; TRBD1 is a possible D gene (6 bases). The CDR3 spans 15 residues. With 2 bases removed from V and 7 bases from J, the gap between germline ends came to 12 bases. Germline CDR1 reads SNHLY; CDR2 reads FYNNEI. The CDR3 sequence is CASSELGAKNSPLHF. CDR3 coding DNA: TGTGCCAGCAGTGAACTGGGGGCGAAGAATTCACCCCTCCACTTT. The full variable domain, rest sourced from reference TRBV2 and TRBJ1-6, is EPEVTQTPSHQVTQMGQEVILRCVPISNHLYFYWYRQILGQKVEFLVSFYNNEISEKSEIFDDQFSVERPDGSNFTLKIRSTKLEDSAMYFCASSELGAKNSPLHFGNGTRLTVT.

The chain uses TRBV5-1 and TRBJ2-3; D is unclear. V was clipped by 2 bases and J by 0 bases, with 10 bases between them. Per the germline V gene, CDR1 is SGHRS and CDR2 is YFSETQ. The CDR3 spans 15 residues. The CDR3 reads CASSLSGQSTDTQYF. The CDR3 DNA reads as TGCGCCAGCAGCTTATCTGGTCAGAGCACAGATACGCAGTATTTT.

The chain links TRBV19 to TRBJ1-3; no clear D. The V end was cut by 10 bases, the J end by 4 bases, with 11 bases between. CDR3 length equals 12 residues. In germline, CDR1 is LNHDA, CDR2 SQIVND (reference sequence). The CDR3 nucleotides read TGTGCCACCTTCCGGGAGGGAAACACCATATATTTT. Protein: CATFREGNTIYF.

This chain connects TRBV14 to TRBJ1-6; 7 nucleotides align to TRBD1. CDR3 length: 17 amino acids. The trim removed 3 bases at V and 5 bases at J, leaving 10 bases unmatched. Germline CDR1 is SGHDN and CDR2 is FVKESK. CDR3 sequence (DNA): TGTGCCAGCAGCCAGGCCGGGACAGCCAGCGATAATTCACCCCTCCACTTT. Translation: CASSQAGTASDNSPLHF.

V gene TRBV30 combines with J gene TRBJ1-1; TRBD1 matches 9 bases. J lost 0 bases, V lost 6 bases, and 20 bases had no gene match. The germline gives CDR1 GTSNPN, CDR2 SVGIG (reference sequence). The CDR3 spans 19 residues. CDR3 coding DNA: TGTGCCTGCGACGGGACAGGGAGTCAAAGAAAAGAGTTGAACACTGAAGCTTTCTTT. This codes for CACDGTGSQRKELNTEAFF.

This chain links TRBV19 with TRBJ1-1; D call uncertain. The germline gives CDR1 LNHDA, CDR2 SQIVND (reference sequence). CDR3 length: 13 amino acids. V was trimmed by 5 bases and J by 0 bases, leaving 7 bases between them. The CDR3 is CASSLRMNTEAFF. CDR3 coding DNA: TGTGCCAGTAGTCTTCGTATGAACACTGAAGCTTTCTTT.

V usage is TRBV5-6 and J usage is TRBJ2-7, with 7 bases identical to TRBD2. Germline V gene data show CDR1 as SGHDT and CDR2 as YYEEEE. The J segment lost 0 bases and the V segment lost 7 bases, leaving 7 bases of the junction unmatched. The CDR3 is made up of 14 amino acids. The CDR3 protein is CASWGGASSYEQYF. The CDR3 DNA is TGTGCCAGCTGGGGAGGGGCAAGCTCCTACGAGCAGTACTTC.

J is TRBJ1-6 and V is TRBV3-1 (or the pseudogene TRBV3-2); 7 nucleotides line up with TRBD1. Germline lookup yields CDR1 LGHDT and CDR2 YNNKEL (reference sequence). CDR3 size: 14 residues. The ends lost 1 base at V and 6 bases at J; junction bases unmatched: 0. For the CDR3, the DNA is TGTGCCAGCAGCCAAGGGGACAGTAATTCACCCCTCCACTTT. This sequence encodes CASSQGDSNSPLHF.

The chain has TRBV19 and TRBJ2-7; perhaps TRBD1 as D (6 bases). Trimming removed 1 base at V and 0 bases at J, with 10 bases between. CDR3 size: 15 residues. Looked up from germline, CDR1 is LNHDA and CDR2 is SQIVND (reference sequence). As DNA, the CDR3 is TGTGCCAGTAGTATAGCAAGGACAGCCTCCTACGAGCAGTACTTC. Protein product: CASSIARTASYEQYF.

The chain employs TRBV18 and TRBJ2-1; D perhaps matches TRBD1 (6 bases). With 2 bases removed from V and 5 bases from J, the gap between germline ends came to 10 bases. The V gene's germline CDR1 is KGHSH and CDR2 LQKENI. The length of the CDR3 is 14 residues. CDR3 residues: CASSPIGQNNEQFF. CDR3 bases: TGTGCCAGCTCACCAATAGGACAGAACAATGAGCAGTTCTTC.

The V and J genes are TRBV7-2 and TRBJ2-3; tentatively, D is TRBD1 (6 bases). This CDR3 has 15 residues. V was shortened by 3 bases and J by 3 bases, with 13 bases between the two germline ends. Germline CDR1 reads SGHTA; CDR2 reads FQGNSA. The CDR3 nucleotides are TGTGCCAGCAGCTTGGGGGCTAGCCAAACAGATACGCAGTATTTT. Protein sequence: CASSLGASQTDTQYF.

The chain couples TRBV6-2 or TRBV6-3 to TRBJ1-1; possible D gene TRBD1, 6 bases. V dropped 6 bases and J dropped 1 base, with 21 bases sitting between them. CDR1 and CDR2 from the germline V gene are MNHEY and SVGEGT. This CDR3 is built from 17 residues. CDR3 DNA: TGTGCCAGCAGCCCCAATAAGGGGGTCCAATGGAACACTGAAGCTTTCTTT. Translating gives CASSPNKGVQWNTEAFF.

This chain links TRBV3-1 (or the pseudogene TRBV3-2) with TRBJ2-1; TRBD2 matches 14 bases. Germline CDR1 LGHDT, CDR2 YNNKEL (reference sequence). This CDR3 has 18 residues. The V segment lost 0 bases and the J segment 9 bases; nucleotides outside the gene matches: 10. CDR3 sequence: CASSQESRLAGGLGEQFF. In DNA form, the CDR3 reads TGTGCCAGCAGCCAAGAGTCCCGACTAGCGGGGGGGCTAGGTGAGCAGTTCTTC.

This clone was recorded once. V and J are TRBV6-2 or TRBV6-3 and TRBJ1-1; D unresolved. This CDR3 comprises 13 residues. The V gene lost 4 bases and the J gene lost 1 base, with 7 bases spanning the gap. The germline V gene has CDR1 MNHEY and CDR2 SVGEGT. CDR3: CASSLRGNTEAFF. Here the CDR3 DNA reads TGTGCCAGCAGTTTACGGGGGAACACTGAAGCTTTCTTT.

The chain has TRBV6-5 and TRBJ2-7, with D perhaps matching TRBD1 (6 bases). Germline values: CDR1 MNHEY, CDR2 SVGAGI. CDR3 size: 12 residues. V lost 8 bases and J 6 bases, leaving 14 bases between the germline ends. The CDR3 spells CASQGSYGEQYF. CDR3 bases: TGTGCCAGCCAGGGGTCATACGGCGAGCAGTACTTC.

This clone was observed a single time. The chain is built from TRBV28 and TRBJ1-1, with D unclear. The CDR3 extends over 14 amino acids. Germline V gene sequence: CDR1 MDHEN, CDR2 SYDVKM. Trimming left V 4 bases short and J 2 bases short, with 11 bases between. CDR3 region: CASSSQAPNTEAFF. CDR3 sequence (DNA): TGTGCCAGCAGTTCGCAGGCCCCTAACACTGAAGCTTTCTTT.